These 2 T cell receptor beta chains were all obtained from the same sample, sequenced in a study of CD8 T cells in Susac syndrome. The RNA, 0.5 to 1 ug, was put through reverse transcription using random hexamers. TCRdb itself ran the immunoSEQ multiplex PCR reads through MiXCR, one entry per CDR3 protein. The table has around 81,000 distinct CDR3 sequences, 94% seen once; the top ten hold roughly 0.97%. Sequenced material: CD8+ T cells from PBMCs. The receptor source for this set is a human donor with Susac syndrome.

The chain combines TRBV27 with TRBJ1-5; D is perhaps TRBD1 (5 bases). V lost 5 bases and J 6 bases, leaving 20 bases between the germline ends. Germline V CDR1 and CDR2: MNHEY, SMNVEV (reference sequence). CDR3 length: 16 residues. The CDR3 sequence is CASSPSGGEYIQPQHF. CDR3 in DNA: TGTGCCAGCAGTCCCTCAGGAGGGGAGTATATTCAGCCCCAGCATTTT.

The CDR3 sequence is CASSLSGAYNEQFF. In nucleotides, the CDR3 is TGTGCCAGCAGTTTGTCGGGAGCCTACAATGAGCAGTTCTTC. The chain recombines TRBV27 with TRBJ2-1, with D maybe TRBD2 (6 bases). In germline, CDR1 is MNHEY, CDR2 SMNVEV (reference sequence). V was clipped by 3 bases and J by 2 bases, with 8 bases between them. This CDR3 is 14 amino acids long.